The clone carrying this T cell receptor beta chain was seen a few times. Individual cDNA molecules carried attached unique molecular identifiers. TCRdb reanalysed the 5' RACE reads using MiXCR and keeps one entry per CDR3 protein. This sample has about 50,000 distinct CDR3 sequences, with around 14% found just once. The germline V and J ends were trimmed by 1 base and 7 bases, with 8 bases remaining between them. Germline lookup yields CDR1 SQVTM and CDR2 ANQGSEA. The CDR3 loop spans 12 amino acids. The data originate from a study of early T cells in non-severe SARS-CoV-2 infection. Overall study context: Sequencing used unsorted whole-blood bulk RNA, so chains lack pairing.

The receptor's source is an adult who was a healthcare worker with PCR-confirmed SARS-CoV-2 infection or an uninfected control (not recorded which). The chain is built from TRBV29-1 and TRBJ2-1; D not certain. Sequencing was performed on whole blood. The CDR3 nucleotides are TGCAGCGTTGAAGCCGTTTTGAATGAGCAGTTCTTC. Its translation is CSVEAVLNEQFF.